Presented here are 10 T cell receptor beta chains from one specimen sequenced in a study of regulatory T cells in long-lasting Graves disease. The time point is: persistent/refractory GD, antithyroid drugs over 5 years with positive TRAb. With RNA extracted from PBMCs as input, the TCR library was made. Arm-PCR with iRepertoire HTBI primers amplified the CDR3 regions for these TCR beta libraries. MiXCR, applied by TCRdb to the multiplex PCR reads, yields one record per CDR3 protein. The sample consists of fewer than 400,000 distinct CDR3 sequences, about a fifth of them appearing once. The material was peripheral blood mononuclear cells (PBMCs), obtained when the disease was refractory, from a patient treated with antithyroid drugs. The origin of the receptors is a female donor with Graves disease.

This clonotype was counted ten times or more. The chain recombines TRBV16 with TRBJ1-5; tentatively, D is TRBD1 (5 bases). Trimming removed 1 base from V and 0 bases from J, with 10 bases in between. Germline assignment: CDR1 KGHSY and CDR2 FQNENV. The CDR3 has 16 amino acids. The CDR3 DNA reads TGTGCCAGCAGCCAATTTGGGGACCTTAGCAATCAGCCCCAGCATTTT. It codes for CASSQFGDLSNQPQHF.

The chain is built from TRBV29-1 and TRBJ2-6, with D maybe TRBD2 (6 bases). The CDR3 totals 18 residues. Germline assignment: CDR1 SQVTM and CDR2 ANQGSEA. V was clipped by 0 bases and J by 2 bases, with 17 bases between them. The CDR3 DNA sequence: TGCAGCGTTGAAGATCGCGTGGGGGGACTCGCTGGGGCCAACGTCCTGACTTTC. It codes for CSVEDRVGGLAGANVLTF.

There are a few counts of this clonotype. The V and J genes are TRBV3-1 and TRBJ1-3, with D possibly TRBD1 on 5 matching bases. V dropped 3 bases and J dropped 5 bases, with 11 bases sitting between them. This CDR3 is built from 14 residues. Per the germline V gene, CDR1 is LGHDT and CDR2 is YNNKEL (reference sequence). CDR3 sequence reads: CASSHQGGRNTIYF. The CDR3 DNA sequence: TGTGCCAGCAGCCATCAGGGAGGCAGAAACACCATATATTTT.

Worth noting for this clonotype: This may be a read error, as it is one base from a much larger clone. The V call is TRBV3-1, the J call TRBJ2-5; a weak D match, TRBD1 (5 bases). CDR3 size: 15 residues. Deletions cut 4 bases from V and 4 bases from J, with 16 bases between. Germline values: CDR1 LGHDT, CDR2 YNNKEL (reference sequence). The CDR3 loop is CASSRDGRVRETQYF. The CDR3 DNA sequence: TGTGCCAGCAGCCGAGATGGCAGGGTTAGAGAGACCCAGTACTTC.

About this clonotype itself: The conserved phenylalanine or tryptophan is not found at the CDR3 terminus, so this likely reflects a read error. Because the CDR3's place on the DNA is in doubt, the DNA is left out and the CDR3 is given as listed by TCRdb. This chain joins TRBV6-5 and TRBJ2-7; the table's D call, TRBD2, was not checked against the DNA. Germline values: CDR1 MNHEY, CDR2 SVGAGI. The CDR3 has 17 residues if both end residues are counted. CDR3 region: CASSSSTSGAFSYEQYL.

This clonotype was counted ten times or more. This chain connects TRBV6-2 or TRBV6-3 to TRBJ2-5; D is possibly TRBD1 or TRBD2 (5 bases each). This CDR3 is built from 15 residues. The ends were cut back, 2 bases at V and 5 bases at J, with 15 bases in the middle. Germline lookup yields CDR1 MNHEY and CDR2 SVGEGT. The CDR3 DNA sequence: TGTGCCAGCAGTTACATCGGGGACCTTGCGGAGACCCAGTACTTC. Protein product: CASSYIGDLAETQYF.

This clonotype has a handful of counts. The chain carries TRBV4-3 and TRBJ2-6; TRBD1 agrees at 10 bases. The CDR3 runs to 18 residues. J lost 0 bases, V lost 0 bases, and 2 bases had no gene match. In germline, CDR1 is LGHNA, CDR2 YSLEER. Here the CDR3 DNA reads TGCGCCAGCAGCCAAGAGGGACAGGGGCGCTCTGGGGCCAACGTCCTGACTTTC. This sequence encodes CASSQEGQGRSGANVLTF.

The CDR3, as DNA: TGTGCCAGCAGTCCATCAGTAGGATCCAATGAAAAACTGTTTTTT. Its translation is CASSPSVGSNEKLFF. V usage is TRBV5-6 and J usage is TRBJ1-4; the D is unclear. V was cut by 5 bases and J by 5 bases, with 16 bases left in between. The V gene's germline CDR1 is SGHDT and CDR2 YYEEEE. CDR3 length: 15 residues.

Comments on this clonotype: A much larger clone is a single base away; this may be a read error. The chain couples TRBV12-3 or TRBV12-4 to TRBJ1-2, with no clear D. This CDR3 region has 16 residues. Between the trimmed V and J ends, which lost 3 bases and 4 bases, there was a span of 18 bases. The CDR3 DNA reads as TGTGCCAGCAGTTTGGGCCCGGGCAGGAGCGTCTATGGCTACACCTTC. It specifies CASSLGPGRSVYGYTF.

This clonotype was detected ten times or more. The V call is TRBV11-1, the J call TRBJ2-5; 8 bases match TRBD2. The junction had 12 bases not matched to a gene; V was cut back by 1 base and J by 5 bases. CDR3 length: 17 amino acids. The V gene's germline CDR1 is SGHAT and CDR2 FQDESV (reference sequence). The CDR3 DNA is TGTGCCAGCAGCTTAGACCGCGGGAGGCTCTCCTGGGAGACCCAGTACTTC. Encoded protein: CASSLDRGRLSWETQYF.